This T cell receptor beta chain comes out of a study of blood T cell repertoires in COVID-19. Study background: Sources were T cells, B-cell-depleted T cells, or PBMCs; the material itself was cDNA or gDNA.

Per the authors' pipeline: The assay estimated nucleated cells by amplifying reference gene primers. Method: immunoSEQ multiplex PCR; TCRdb's copy keeps in-frame clones and lacks some. V and J calls and clone size come straight from that table; D and trimming were deduced from the DNA. Among 200,000 to 250,000 clones listed, about 91% were seen once. This clone has only a few counts. The V and J ends lost 4 bases and 5 bases, in that order; junction bases with no gene match: 12. This CDR3 has 16 amino acids. Germline V gene data show CDR1 as SGHKS and CDR2 as YYEKEE (reference sequence). The sample was peripheral blood. The source of this sequence is a man aged 18-30 years with active or convalescent COVID-19. J is TRBJ2-5 and V is TRBV5-5, with TRBD1 matching 9 bases. The CDR3 sequence: CASSLGPGQGGETQYF. In DNA form, the CDR3 reads TGTGCCAGCAGCCTAGGACCGGGACAGGGAGGGGAGACCCAGTACTTC.